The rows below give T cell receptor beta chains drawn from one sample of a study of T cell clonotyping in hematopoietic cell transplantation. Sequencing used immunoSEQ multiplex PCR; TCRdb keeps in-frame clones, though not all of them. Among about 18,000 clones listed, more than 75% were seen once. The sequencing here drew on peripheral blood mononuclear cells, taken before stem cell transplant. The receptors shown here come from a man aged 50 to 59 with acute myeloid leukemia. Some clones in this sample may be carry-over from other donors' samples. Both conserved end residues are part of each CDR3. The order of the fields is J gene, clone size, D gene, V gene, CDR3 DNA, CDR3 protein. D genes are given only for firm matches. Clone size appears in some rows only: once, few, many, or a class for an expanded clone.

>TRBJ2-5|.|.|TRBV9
TGTGCCAGCAGCGTAGGCGAGGTGGAGACCCAGTACTTC
CASSVGEVETQYF
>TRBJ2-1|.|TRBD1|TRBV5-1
TGCGCCAGCAGCGGCAGGGGGAATGAGCAGTTCTTC
CASSGRGNEQFF
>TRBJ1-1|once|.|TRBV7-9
TGTGCCAGCAGCTCCCCCGGGACGGCGGTTCGGTTGAACACTGAAGCTTTCTTT
CASSSPGTAVRLNTEAFF
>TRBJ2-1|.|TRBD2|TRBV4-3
TGCGCCAGCAGCCTCCGACTAGCGGGGGGCTACAATGAGCAGTTCTTC
CASSLRLAGGYNEQFF
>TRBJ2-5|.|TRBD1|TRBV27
TGTGCCAGCAGTTTATCGGGGACAGCAGCGACCCAGTACTTC
CASSLSGTAATQYF
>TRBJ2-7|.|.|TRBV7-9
TGTGCCAGCAGCTTAGCGGGGGGACAGTCCTACGAGCAGTACTTC
CASSLAGGQSYEQYF
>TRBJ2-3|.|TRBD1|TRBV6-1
TGTGCCAGCAGTGCCGGGACAGGGACAGTCGGGGATACGCAGTATTTT
CASSAGTGTVGDTQYF
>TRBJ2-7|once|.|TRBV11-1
TGTGCCAGCAGCCCGTGGGACACCTACGAGCAGTACTTC
CASSPWDTYEQYF
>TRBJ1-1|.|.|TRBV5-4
TGTGCCAGCAGCCTATGGCTGGGCACTGAAGCTTTCTTT
CASSLWLGTEAFF
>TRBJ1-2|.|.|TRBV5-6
TGTGCCAGCAGCCCAGACCCCTTAATCTTCGGACGCTATGGCTACACCTTC
CASSPDPLIFGRYGYTF
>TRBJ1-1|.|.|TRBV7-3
TGTGCCAGCAGCCCCGGATTGAACACTGAAGCTTTCTTT
CASSPGLNTEAFF
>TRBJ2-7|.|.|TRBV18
TGTGCCAGCTCACCACCTTCCGGGTTTGACGAGCAGTACTTC
CASSPPSGFDEQYF
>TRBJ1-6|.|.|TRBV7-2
TGTGCCAGCAGCCCAGGGGACGCCCGTCGGGATTCACCCCTCCACTTT
CASSPGDARRDSPLHF
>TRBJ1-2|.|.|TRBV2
TGTGCCAGCAGGGCCCCGGGCGGGATATACTATGGCTACACCTTC
CASRAPGGIYYGYTF
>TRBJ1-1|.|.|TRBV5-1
TGCGCCAGCAGCTCAGACGGGAACACTGAAGCTTTCTTT
CASSSDGNTEAFF
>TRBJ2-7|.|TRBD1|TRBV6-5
TGTGCCAGCAGTTACTCGAGAGGGGGCAACTACGAGCAGTACTTC
CASSYSRGGNYEQYF
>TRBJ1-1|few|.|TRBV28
TGTGCCAGCAGTTTTCTTCAAGGGGGGAACACTGAAGCTTTCTTT
CASSFLQGGNTEAFF
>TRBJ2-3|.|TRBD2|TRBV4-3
TGCGCCAGCAGCCAAGGACTAGCGGGGGGCACAGATACGCAGTATTTT
CASSQGLAGGTDTQYF
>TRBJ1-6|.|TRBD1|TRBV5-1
TGCGCCAGCAGCTTGGCCCAGGGGGTAACCAATTCACCCCTCCACTTT
CASSLAQGVTNSPLHF
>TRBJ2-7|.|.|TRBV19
TGTGCCAGTAGTATAGGCGCCACCACCCCGGTGCAGTACTTC
CASSIGATTPVQYF
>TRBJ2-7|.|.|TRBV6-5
TGTGCCAGCAGCTTAAACAGGGCGGCCCACGAGCAGTACTTC
CASSLNRAAHEQYF
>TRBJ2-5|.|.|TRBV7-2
TGTGCCAGCAGCTTAGATAGTTCTAGCGTTCAGACCCAGTACTTC
CASSLDSSSVQTQYF
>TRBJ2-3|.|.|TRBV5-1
TGCGCCAGCAGCTTGGTAGCCGACCCTGAAACGCAGTATTTT
CASSLVADPETQYF
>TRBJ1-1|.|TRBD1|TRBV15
TGTGCCACCACGACAGGGGGACTTGAAGCTTTCTTT
CATTTGGLEAFF
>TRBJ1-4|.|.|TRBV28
TGTGCCAGCAGTTTAAGAGCGCTTAATGAAAAACTGTTTTTT
CASSLRALNEKLFF
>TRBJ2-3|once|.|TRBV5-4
TGTGCCAGCAGCCCTGGTGGGTTTAGCACAGATACGCAGTATTTT
CASSPGGFSTDTQYF
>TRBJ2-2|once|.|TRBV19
TGTGCCAGTAACCTATGGGCACAGGAGGGACGCGCGAACACCGGGGAGCTGTTTTTT
CASNLWAQEGRANTGELFF
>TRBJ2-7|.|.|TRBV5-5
TGTGCCAGCAGCCTCCAATGGGGGGATGAGCAGTACTTC
CASSLQWGDEQYF
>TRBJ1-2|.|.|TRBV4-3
TGCGCCAGCAGCCAGGGGACCGGGGCGTCCTATGGCTACACCTTC
CASSQGTGASYGYTF
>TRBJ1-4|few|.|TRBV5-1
TGCGCCAGCAGCCCGGGACCGGAGGAAAAACTGTTTTTT
CASSPGPEEKLFF
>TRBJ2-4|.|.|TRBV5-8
TGTGCCAGCAGCCGTTTCCTCATCCTAGCCAAAAACATTCAGTACTTC
CASSRFLILAKNIQYF
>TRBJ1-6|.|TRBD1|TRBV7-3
TGTGCCAGCAGCCAGACAGGGAGCTATAATTCACCCCTCCACTTT
CASSQTGSYNSPLHF
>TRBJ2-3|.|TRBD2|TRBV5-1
TGCGCCAGCAGCTTGAGCGGGGCGGGAGATACGCAGTATTTT
CASSLSGAGDTQYF
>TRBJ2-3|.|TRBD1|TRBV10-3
TGTGCCATCAGTGAGTTTCGGACAGGGAGAAGCACAGATACGCAGTATTTT
CAISEFRTGRSTDTQYF
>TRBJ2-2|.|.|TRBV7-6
TGTGCCAGCACCCTGGGACCCTCTGGACCCACCGGGGAGCTGTTTTTT
CASTLGPSGPTGELFF
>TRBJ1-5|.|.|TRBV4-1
TGCGCCAGCAGCCCCGGGAGAGGCGGCAATCAGCCCCAGCATTTT
CASSPGRGGNQPQHF
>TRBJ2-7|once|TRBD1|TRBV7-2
TGTGCCAGCAGCTGGGGGACAGGGGGCTACGAGCAGTACTTC
CASSWGTGGYEQYF
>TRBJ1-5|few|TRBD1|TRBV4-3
TGCGCCAGCAGCCAAGATTCATTACGTCAGGGGGCGCGAGGTCAGCCCCAGCATTTT
CASSQDSLRQGARGQPQHF
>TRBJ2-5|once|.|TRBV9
TGTGCCAGCAGCCCCCTGGGGGGGCGGAATGGGGAGACCCAGTACTTC
CASSPLGGRNGETQYF
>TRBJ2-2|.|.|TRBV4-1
TGCGCCAGCAGCCAAGATAGCAGGGTTATCACCGGGGAGCTGTTTTTT
CASSQDSRVITGELFF
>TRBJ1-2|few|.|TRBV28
TGTGCCAGCAGTACCTCAAACTATGGCTACACCTTC
CASSTSNYGYTF